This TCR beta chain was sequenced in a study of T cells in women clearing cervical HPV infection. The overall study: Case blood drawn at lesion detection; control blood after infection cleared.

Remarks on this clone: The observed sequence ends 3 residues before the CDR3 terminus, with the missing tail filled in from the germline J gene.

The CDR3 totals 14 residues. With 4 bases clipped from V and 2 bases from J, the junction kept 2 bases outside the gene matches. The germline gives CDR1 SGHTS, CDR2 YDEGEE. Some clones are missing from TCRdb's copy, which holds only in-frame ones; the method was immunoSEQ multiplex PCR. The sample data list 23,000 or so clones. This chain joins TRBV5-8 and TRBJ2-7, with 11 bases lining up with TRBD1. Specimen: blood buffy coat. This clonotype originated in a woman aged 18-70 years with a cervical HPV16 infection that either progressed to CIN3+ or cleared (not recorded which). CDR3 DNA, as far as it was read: TGTGCCAGCAGCCAGGGACAGGGGGCCTACGAG. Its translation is CASSQGQGAYE. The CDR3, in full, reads CASSQGQGAYEQYF.